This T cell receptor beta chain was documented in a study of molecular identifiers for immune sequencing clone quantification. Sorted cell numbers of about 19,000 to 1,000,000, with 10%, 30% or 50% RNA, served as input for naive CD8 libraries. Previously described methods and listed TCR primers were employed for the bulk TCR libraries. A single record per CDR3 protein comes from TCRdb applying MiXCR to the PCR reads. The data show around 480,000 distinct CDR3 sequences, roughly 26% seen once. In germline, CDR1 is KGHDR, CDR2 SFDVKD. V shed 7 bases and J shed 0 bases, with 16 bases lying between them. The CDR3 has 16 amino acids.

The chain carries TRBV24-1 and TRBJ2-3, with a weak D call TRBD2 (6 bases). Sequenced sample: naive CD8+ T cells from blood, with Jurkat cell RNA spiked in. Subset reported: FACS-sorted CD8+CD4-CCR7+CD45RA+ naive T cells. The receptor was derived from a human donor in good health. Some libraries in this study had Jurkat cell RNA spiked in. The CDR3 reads CATSGRGGASTDTQYF. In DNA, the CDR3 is TGTGCCACCAGCGGCCGGGGAGGAGCTAGCACAGATACGCAGTATTTT.